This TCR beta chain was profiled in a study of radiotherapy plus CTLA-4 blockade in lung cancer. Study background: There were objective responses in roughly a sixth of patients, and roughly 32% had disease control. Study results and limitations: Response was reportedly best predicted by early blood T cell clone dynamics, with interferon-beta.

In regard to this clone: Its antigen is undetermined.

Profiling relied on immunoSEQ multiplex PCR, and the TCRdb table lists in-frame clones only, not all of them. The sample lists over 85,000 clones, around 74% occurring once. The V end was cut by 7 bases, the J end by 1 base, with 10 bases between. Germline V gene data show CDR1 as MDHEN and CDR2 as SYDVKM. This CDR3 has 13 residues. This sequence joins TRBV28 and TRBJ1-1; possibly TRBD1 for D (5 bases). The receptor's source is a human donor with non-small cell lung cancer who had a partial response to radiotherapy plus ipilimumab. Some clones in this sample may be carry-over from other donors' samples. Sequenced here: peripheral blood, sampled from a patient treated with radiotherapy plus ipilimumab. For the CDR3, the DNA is TGTGCCAGCACTACAGACAGGAACACTGAAGCTTTCTTT. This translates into CASTTDRNTEAFF.